The clone carrying this T cell receptor beta chain was picked up a small number of times. The data were obtained in a study of shared clonotypes between healthy human individuals. Within Nashville, Tennessee resided all donors, each a Caucasian adult. V was pared by 7 bases and J by 0 bases, with 11 bases of the junction left unmatched. The CDR3 runs 16 residues. Germline assignment: CDR1 MRHNA and CDR2 SNTAGT. Unsorted PBMC samples were amplified in replicate PCRs containing roughly 290 ng DNA, some 33,000 T cell genomes. Method: immunoSEQ multiplex PCR; TCRdb's copy keeps in-frame clones and lacks some. The sample contains fewer than 600,000 clones, approximately 80% of which appear only once.

Sequenced input: PBMCs. The J gene is TRBJ2-7, the V gene TRBV6-4, with TRBD2 matching over 8 bases. The source of this sequence is a woman aged 40 to 50 in good health. Some clones in this sample may be carry-over from other donors' samples. The DNA for the CDR3 is TGTGCCAGCATGGAAACTAGCGGACATCGCTCCTACGAGCAGTACTTC. The encoded protein is CASMETSGHRSYEQYF.